The 25 T cell receptor beta chains given below trace back to one sample, sequenced in a study of patients and donors after allogeneic stem cell transplantation. One entry per CDR3 protein, called by TCRdb with MiXCR from the RT-PCR reads. The sample records about 160,000 distinct CDR3 sequences, about 36% being singletons. Sequencing used blood, either unsorted or a sorted T cell fraction (not recorded which). These receptors originate from a human donor who was either an allogeneic HSCT recipient or a stem cell or donor lymphocyte infusion donor (not recorded which). It is not recorded whose cells these are; they may come from a transplant donor.

This clonotype was recorded a few times. The chain joins TRBV12-3 or TRBV12-4 to TRBJ1-3; 10 nucleotides agree with TRBD1. J gave up 5 bases and V 6 bases, and 7 bases lay outside the gene matches. The CDR3 totals 15 residues. The CDR3 bases are TGTGCCAGCAGCCGGGACAGGGGTCTTAGAAACACCATATATTTT. As protein: CASSRDRGLRNTIYF.

DNA of the CDR3: TGCAGTGCTCAACCCGGGCATGAGCAGTTCTTC. Amino acid sequence: CSAQPGHEQFF. This sequence joins TRBV20-1 and TRBJ2-1, with unresolved D. Germline assignment: CDR1 DFQATT and CDR2 SNEGSKA (reference sequence). The CDR3 loop spans 11 amino acids. V was clipped by 5 bases and J by 8 bases, with 10 bases between them.

The chain couples TRBV29-1 to TRBJ1-1, with D unclear. The CDR3 length is 14 residues. V was cut by 3 bases and J by 3 bases, with 14 bases left in between. In germline, CDR1 is SQVTM, CDR2 ANQGSEA. DNA of the CDR3: TGCAGCGTTGAGGTTGGTGCCGGTGACACTGAAGCTTTCTTT. It yields the protein CSVEVGAGDTEAFF.

This clonotype was picked up a small number of times. V and J are TRBV7-3 and TRBJ1-1, with 9 nucleotides matching TRBD1. Unmatched junction bases numbered 7, after V lost 4 bases and J lost 1 base. Germline assignment: CDR1 SGHTA and CDR2 FQGTGA. This CDR3 has 16 amino acids. CDR3 region: CASSSWGTGRNTEAFF. The DNA of the CDR3 is TGTGCCAGCAGCTCATGGGGGACAGGGCGGAACACTGAAGCTTTCTTT.

V is TRBV9 and J is TRBJ1-5; D ambiguous. V was trimmed by 0 bases and J by 1 base, leaving 8 bases between them. Germline values: CDR1 SGDLS, CDR2 YYNGEE. The CDR3 spans 15 residues. CDR3: CASSVEGRSNQPQHF. The CDR3 coding sequence is TGTGCCAGCAGCGTAGAGGGCCGAAGCAATCAGCCCCAGCATTTT. Using reference TRBV9 and TRBJ1-5 for the parts outside the CDR3, the full variable domain is DSGVTQTPKHLITATGQRVTLRCSPRSGDLSVYWYQQSLDQGLQFLIQYYNGEERAKGNILERFSAQQFPDLHSELNLSSLELGDSALYFCASSVEGRSNQPQHFGDGTRLSIL.

The table lists this clonotype with a few counts. V gene TRBV4-3 combines with J gene TRBJ2-3; D ambiguous. The CDR3 totals 14 residues. The V end was cut by 1 base, the J end by 3 bases, with 8 bases between. The germline CDR1 and CDR2 sequences are LGHNA and YSLEER. CDR3 nucleotide sequence: TGCGCCAGCAGCCAAGCTCCCCCAACAGATACGCAGTATTTT. Protein product: CASSQAPPTDTQYF.

The V gene is TRBV5-1, the J gene TRBJ2-5; no clear D. The CDR3 loop spans 12 amino acids. V was clipped by 0 bases and J by 4 bases, with 4 bases between them. Germline-derived CDR1 and CDR2 are SGHRS and YFSETQ. The CDR3 is CASSLARETQYF. The CDR3 DNA is TGCGCCAGCAGCTTGGCCAGAGAGACCCAGTACTTC.

V and J are TRBV12-3 or TRBV12-4 and TRBJ2-3; possible D gene TRBD2, 6 bases. This CDR3 region has 15 residues. Trimming took off 5 bases at V and 0 bases at J, with 12 bases between the two ends. The CDR3 here is CASSPRGLSTDTQYF. CDR3 nucleotide sequence: TGTGCCAGCAGTCCCCGGGGGTTGAGCACAGATACGCAGTATTTT.

This clonotype was detected many times. This chain joins TRBV5-1 and TRBJ2-1; 15 bases line up with TRBD2. The germline gives CDR1 SGHRS, CDR2 YFSETQ. J was trimmed by 7 bases and V by 4 bases; bases with no gene match: 9. The CDR3 has 17 amino acids. The CDR3 reads CASSADPGLAGGNEQFF. The DNA of the CDR3 is TGCGCCAGCAGCGCCGACCCGGGACTAGCGGGGGGTAATGAGCAGTTCTTC. Looking up the rest from reference TRBV5-1 and TRBJ2-1 gives the full variable domain: KAGVTQTPRYLIKTRGQQVTLSCSPISGHRSVSWYQQTPGQGLQFLFEYFSETQRNKGNFPGRFSGRQFSNSRSEMNVSTLELGDSALYLCASSADPGLAGGNEQFFGPGTRLTVL.

This clonotype was observed a few times. This chain joins TRBV6-5 and TRBJ1-3; the D is unclear. Germline lookup yields CDR1 MNHEY and CDR2 SVGAGI. This CDR3 region has 15 residues. V lost 6 bases to trimming and J lost 0 bases, with 12 bases between them. CDR3 sequence (DNA): TGTGCCAGCAGCCTCTTGTCTAGCTCTGGAAACACCATATATTTT. Translating it yields CASSLLSSSGNTIYF.

The chain employs TRBV7-6 and TRBJ1-6, with D uncertain. The V gene's germline CDR1 is SGHVS and CDR2 FNYEAQ. Trimming removed 1 base from V and 4 bases from J, with 8 bases in between. This CDR3 is 15 amino acids long. This chain's CDR3 is CASSLGQVYNSPLHF. The DNA of the CDR3 is TGTGCCAGCAGCTTAGGGCAGGTGTATAATTCACCCCTCCACTTT.

The sample holds one count of this clonotype. V and J are TRBV6-5 and TRBJ2-3, with 7 bases lining up with TRBD2. After removal of 2 bases from V and 2 bases from J, the junction contained 7 bases not matched to a gene. The CDR3 spans 16 residues. The germline V gene encodes CDR1 MNHEY and CDR2 SVGAGI. The CDR3 region is CASSYVQRGPTDTQYF. For the CDR3, the DNA is TGTGCCAGCAGTTACGTCCAGCGGGGACCCACAGATACGCAGTATTTT.

The V call is TRBV7-9, the J call TRBJ2-1, with D tentatively TRBD1 (5 bases). The CDR3 sequence is 14 residues long. The V end was cut by 2 bases, the J end by 7 bases, with 12 bases between. Germline CDR1 is SEHNR and CDR2 is FQNEAQ (reference sequence). The CDR3 loop reads CASSLSAGRNEQFF. The CDR3 nucleotides are TGTGCCAGCAGCTTATCGGCAGGGCGTAATGAGCAGTTCTTC.

CDR3 bases: TGTGCCATCCTACCCTGGGGGCGGGGGATGAACACTGAAGCTTTCTTT. Protein product: CAILPWGRGMNTEAFF. The gene calls are TRBV12-3 or TRBV12-4 and TRBJ1-1, with D possibly matching TRBD1 (6 bases). The CDR3 is 16 residues long. The ends were cut back, 10 bases at V and 0 bases at J, with 21 bases in the middle.

This chain joins TRBV7-2 and TRBJ1-2; TRBD1 is a possible D gene (6 bases). V was trimmed by 5 bases and J by 7 bases, leaving 11 bases between them. Per the germline V gene, CDR1 is SGHTA and CDR2 is FQGNSA. The CDR3 spans 12 residues. CDR3 loop: CASSTGQSGYTF. CDR3 DNA sequence: TGTGCCAGCAGCACAGGACAGTCTGGCTACACCTTC.

The chain employs TRBV29-1 and TRBJ1-1; D is unresolved. Germline V gives CDR1 SQVTM, CDR2 ANQGSEA. This CDR3 comprises 11 residues. The V gene lost 4 bases and the J gene lost 10 bases, with 13 bases spanning the gap. The CDR3 spells CSVVSRFGAFF. CDR3 bases: TGCAGCGTTGTCAGTAGGTTTGGAGCTTTCTTT.

This chain links TRBV6-1 with TRBJ2-5, with TRBD1 identical over 8 bases. V dropped 6 bases and J dropped 3; count of bases not matched to a gene: 6. The germline V gene has CDR1 MNHNS and CDR2 SASEGT. This CDR3 is built from 14 residues. CDR3 nucleotides: TGTGCCAGCAGCATCTCGACAGGGGAAGAGACCCAGTACTTC. It yields the protein CASSISTGEETQYF.

The V and J genes are TRBV12-3 or TRBV12-4 and TRBJ1-1, with D unresolved. The ends were cut back, 2 bases at V and 10 bases at J, with 11 bases in the middle. The CDR3 is made up of 12 amino acids. CDR3 sequence: CASSLPPEGAFF. The CDR3 region has the DNA TGTGCCAGCAGTTTACCCCCAGAGGGAGCTTTCTTT.

The V gene is TRBV20-1, the J gene TRBJ2-7; no definite D call. Per germline, CDR1 DFQATT and CDR2 SNEGSKA (reference sequence). The V gene lost 0 bases and the J gene lost 6 bases, with 21 bases spanning the gap. This CDR3 is 16 amino acids long. CDR3 sequence reads: CSARDPNSRSYREQYF. The CDR3 DNA reads as TGCAGTGCTAGAGATCCGAACTCACGGTCCTACCGCGAGCAGTACTTC.

This clonotype was seen only a few times. The chain employs TRBV6-5 and TRBJ1-1; 7 bases agree with TRBD1. Germline CDR1 and CDR2: MNHEY and SVGAGI. Trimming took 2 bases from V and 4 from J; bases not matched to a gene: 4. This CDR3 has 14 amino acids. The CDR3 bases are TGTGCCAGCAGTTACCAGGGGGGCGGCACTGAAGCTTTCTTT. Its translation is CASSYQGGGTEAFF.

This clonotype has at least ten counts. CDR3 region: CASSFYANEKLFF. In nucleotides, the CDR3 is TGTGCCAGCAGTTTTTATGCTAATGAAAAACTGTTTTTT. V is TRBV12-3 or TRBV12-4 and J is TRBJ1-4; no clear D gene. The CDR3 covers 13 residues. The V end was cut by 3 bases, the J end by 3 bases, with 5 bases between.

The chain recombines TRBV6-5 with TRBJ2-1; the D gene could be TRBD1 or TRBD2 (5 bases each). Germline V lookup: CDR1 MNHEY, CDR2 SVGAGI. V was cut by 0 bases and J by 3 bases, with 15 bases left in between. CDR3 length: 17 amino acids. The DNA for the CDR3 is TGTGCCAGCAGTTACTCATACGGGGCGGTAGGCTACAATGAGCAGTTCTTC. This gives the protein CASSYSYGAVGYNEQFF.

This sequence joins TRBV20-1 and TRBJ1-1; 8 bases map to TRBD1. V gave up 5 bases and J gave up 5 bases; unmatched junction bases: 7. Germline CDR1 DFQATT, CDR2 SNEGSKA (reference sequence). The CDR3 is 13 residues long. CDR3 region: CSAGRTGRTEAFF. CDR3 nucleotide sequence: TGCAGTGCTGGCAGGACAGGGAGGACTGAAGCTTTCTTT.

The table lists this clonotype with a few counts. This sequence joins TRBV10-3 and TRBJ1-1; TRBD1 matches at 9 bases. The V segment lost 1 base and the J segment 4 bases; nucleotides outside the gene matches: 7. Looked up from germline, CDR1 is ENHRY and CDR2 is SYGVKD. The CDR3 is 16 amino acids. The CDR3: CAISEFTGGYGTEAFF. CDR3 in DNA: TGTGCCATCAGTGAGTTTACAGGGGGCTATGGCACTGAAGCTTTCTTT.

Concerning this clonotype: The germline gene is not matched at one end of the junction; a read error may be the cause. The chain carries TRBV7-7 and TRBJ1-1, with D uncertain. Germline V gene lookup returns CDR1 SSHAT and CDR2 FNYEAQ (reference sequence). CDR3 size: 13 residues. CDR3 region: CASSLHSWTEAFF. CDR3 nucleotides: TGTGCTAGCAGCTTACATAGTTGGACTGAAGCTTTCTTT.